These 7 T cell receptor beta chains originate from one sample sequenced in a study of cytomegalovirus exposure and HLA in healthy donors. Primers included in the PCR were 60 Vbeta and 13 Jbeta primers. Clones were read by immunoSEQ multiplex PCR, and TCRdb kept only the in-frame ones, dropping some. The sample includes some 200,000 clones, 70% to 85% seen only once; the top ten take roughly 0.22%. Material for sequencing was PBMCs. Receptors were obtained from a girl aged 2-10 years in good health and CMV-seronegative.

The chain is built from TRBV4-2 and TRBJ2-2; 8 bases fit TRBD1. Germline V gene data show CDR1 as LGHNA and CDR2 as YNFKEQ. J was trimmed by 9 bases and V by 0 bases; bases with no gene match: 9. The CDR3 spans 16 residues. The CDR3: CASSQEPGQENRELFF. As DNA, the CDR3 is TGTGCCAGCAGCCAAGAACCGGGACAGGAAAACCGGGAGCTGTTTTTT.

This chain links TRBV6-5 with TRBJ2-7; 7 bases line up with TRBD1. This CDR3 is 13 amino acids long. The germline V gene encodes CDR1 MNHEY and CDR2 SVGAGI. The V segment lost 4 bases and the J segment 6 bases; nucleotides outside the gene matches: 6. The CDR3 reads CASSFDRVLEQYF. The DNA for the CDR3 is TGTGCCAGCAGTTTTGACAGGGTTCTCGAGCAGTACTTC.

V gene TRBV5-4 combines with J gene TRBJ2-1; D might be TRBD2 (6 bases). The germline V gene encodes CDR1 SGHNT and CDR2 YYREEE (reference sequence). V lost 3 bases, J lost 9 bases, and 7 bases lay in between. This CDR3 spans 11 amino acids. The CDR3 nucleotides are TGTGCCAGCAGCTCGGGAGTTGAGCAGTTCTTC. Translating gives CASSSGVEQFF.

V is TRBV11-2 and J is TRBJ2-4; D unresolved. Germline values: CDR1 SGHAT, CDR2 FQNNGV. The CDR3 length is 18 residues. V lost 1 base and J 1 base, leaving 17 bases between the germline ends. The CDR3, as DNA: TGTGCCAGCAGCTTAGTTGCCGCAGATCGGCGGGCCAAAAACATTCAGTACTTC. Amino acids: CASSLVAADRRAKNIQYF.

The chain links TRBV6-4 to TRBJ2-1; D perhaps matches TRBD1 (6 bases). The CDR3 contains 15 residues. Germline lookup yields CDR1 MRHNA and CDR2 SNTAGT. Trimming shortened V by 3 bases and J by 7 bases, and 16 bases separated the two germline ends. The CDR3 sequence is CASSERQGLQNEQFF. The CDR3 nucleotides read TGTGCCAGCAGTGAACGGCAGGGGCTCCAGAATGAGCAGTTCTTC.

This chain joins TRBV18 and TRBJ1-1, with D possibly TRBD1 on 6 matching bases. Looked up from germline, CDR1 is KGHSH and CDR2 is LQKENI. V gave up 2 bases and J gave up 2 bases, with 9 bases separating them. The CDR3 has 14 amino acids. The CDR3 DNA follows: TGTGCCAGCTCACCAGGGGGGGGCAACACTGAAGCTTTCTTT. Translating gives CASSPGGGNTEAFF. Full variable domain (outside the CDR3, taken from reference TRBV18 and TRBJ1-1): NAGVMQNPRHLVRRRGQEARLRCSPMKGHSHVYWYRQLPEEGLKFMVYLQKENIIDESGMPKERFSAEFPKEGPSILRIQQVVRGDSAAYFCASSPGGGNTEAFFGQGTRLTVV.

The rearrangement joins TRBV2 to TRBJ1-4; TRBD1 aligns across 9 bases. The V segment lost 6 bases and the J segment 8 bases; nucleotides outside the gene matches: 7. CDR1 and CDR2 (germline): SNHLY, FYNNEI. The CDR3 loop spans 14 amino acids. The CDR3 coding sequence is TGTGCCAGCAGGGACAGGGGCGGGTACGAAAAACTGTTTTTT. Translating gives CASRDRGGYEKLFF.